The 15 T cell receptor beta chains given below trace back to one sample, sequenced in a study of shared clonotypes between healthy human individuals. Clones were sequenced by immunoSEQ multiplex PCR, and TCRdb holds only the in-frame ones, with some missing. The repertoire holds about 1.4 million clones, with 95% to 97% as singletons. The sample comprised naive CD4+ T cells sorted from blood. Documented subset: CD45RA+ positively selected. The receptors derive from a man aged 25 to 40 in good health.

The count of this clone is one. Other DNA sequences in the sample encode the same CDR3. The genes are TRBV18 and TRBJ2-7; 14 bases line up with TRBD2. Germline V gene sequence: CDR1 KGHSH, CDR2 LQKENI. The CDR3 has 15 amino acids. The V and J ends lost 3 bases and 3 bases, in that order; junction bases with no gene match: 1. CDR3: CASSPTSGRDYEQYF. The CDR3 DNA is TGTGCCAGCTCACCGACTAGCGGGAGGGACTACGAGCAGTACTTC.

The chain links TRBV2 to TRBJ1-2; D perhaps matches TRBD1 (6 bases). This CDR3 region has 12 residues. The germline V gene has CDR1 SNHLY and CDR2 FYNNEI. The V and J ends lost 5 bases and 5 bases respectively, with 9 bases between them. Written as DNA, the CDR3 is TGTGCCAGCAGTCGACAGGCTTATGGCTACACCTTC. This codes for CASSRQAYGYTF.

V gene TRBV19 combines with J gene TRBJ2-1, with D uncertain. Trimming pared 2 bases from V and 5 bases from J, leaving 10 bases between. Germline values: CDR1 LNHDA, CDR2 SQIVND (reference sequence). The CDR3 spans 14 residues. The CDR3 sequence is CASSIPPGNNEQFF. Written as DNA, the CDR3 is TGTGCCAGTAGTATACCCCCCGGTAACAATGAGCAGTTCTTC.

A word on this clone: At the DNA level, this CDR3 is encoded by other sequences in the same sample as well. This chain uses TRBV5-4 with TRBJ2-3; D is undetermined. Deletions cut 0 bases from V and 1 base from J, with 3 bases between. CDR1 and CDR2 from the germline V gene are SGHNT and YYREEE (reference sequence). The CDR3 covers 13 residues. The CDR3 sequence: CASSLVGTDTQYF. CDR3 bases: TGTGCCAGCAGCTTGGTCGGCACAGATACGCAGTATTTT. Variable domain in full (rest from reference TRBV5-4 and TRBJ2-3): ETGVTQSPTHLIKTRGQQVTLRCSSQSGHNTVSWYQQALGQGPQFIFQYYREEENGRGNFPPRFSGLQFPNYSSELNVNALELDDSALYLCASSLVGTDTQYFGPGTRLTVL.

V usage is TRBV5-1 and J usage is TRBJ1-4; D unclear. The CDR3 contains 15 residues. Deletions cut 4 bases from V and 2 bases from J, with 12 bases between. CDR1 is SGHRS, CDR2 YFSETQ, per germline. CDR3 in DNA: TGCGCCAGCAGCCCTATGGGAGTTACTAATGAAAAACTGTTTTTT. Protein: CASSPMGVTNEKLFF.

The chain couples TRBV5-1 to TRBJ2-4; TRBD1 aligns across 8 bases. V was clipped by 2 bases and J by 4 bases; unmatched bases: 5. The CDR3 totals 15 residues. CDR1 SGHRS and CDR2 YFSETQ come from the germline V gene. The DNA for the CDR3 is TGCGCCAGCAGCTTTAGTACAGGGGGGAAAAACATTCAGTACTTC. Amino acids: CASSFSTGGKNIQYF.

With respect to this clone: The junction departs from germline at one end; a sequencing error may be responsible. The rearrangement uses TRBV27 and TRBJ1-4; D is unclear. The CDR3 spans 12 residues. The germline CDR1 and CDR2 sequences are MNHEY and SMNVEV (reference sequence). The CDR3 protein is CASSLQNGKLFF. The CDR3 coding sequence is TGTGCCAGCAGTTTGCAGAATGGAAAACTGTTTTTT.

The chain employs TRBV28 and TRBJ2-2; 9 bases align to TRBD1. Trimming removed 6 bases from V and 8 bases from J; junction bases left unmatched: 4. The CDR3 spans 13 residues. Germline V lookup: CDR1 MDHEN, CDR2 SYDVKM. In nucleotides, the CDR3 is TGTGCCAGCAGACAGGGGGCTCTAGGGGAGCTGTTTTTT. Its translation is CASRQGALGELFF.

This chain connects TRBV6-6 to TRBJ2-7; D might be TRBD1 (6 bases). Germline CDR1 and CDR2: MNHNY and SVGAGI (reference sequence). V was clipped by 5 bases and J by 0 bases, with 14 bases between them. The CDR3 contains 15 residues. The CDR3, as DNA: TGTGCCAGCAGTGGTCAGGGGTTTGGCTCCTACGAGCAGTACTTC. Encoded protein: CASSGQGFGSYEQYF.

This clone showed up just a few times. The chain uses TRBV21-1 and TRBJ2-1. TRBV21-1 represents a pseudogene. The CDR3 sequence is 19 residues long. This CDR3 reads CASSKEGDGGRKGRDEQFF. For the CDR3, the DNA is TGTGCCAGCAGCAAAGAAGGGGATGGGGGACGTAAAGGACGCGATGAGCAGTTCTTC.

The chain uses TRBV5-4 and TRBJ2-7, with 10 bases identical to TRBD2. Unmatched junction bases numbered 7, after V lost 4 bases and J lost 3 bases. The CDR3 runs to 15 residues. CDR1 and CDR2 (germline): SGHNT, YYREEE (reference sequence). CDR3 protein: CASSPSAGGSYEQYF. The CDR3 region has the DNA TGTGCCAGCAGCCCGTCAGCGGGAGGGAGCTACGAGCAGTACTTC. The full variable domain, with the rest looked up from reference TRBV5-4 and TRBJ2-7, is ETGVTQSPTHLIKTRGQQVTLRCSSQSGHNTVSWYQQALGQGPQFIFQYYREEENGRGNFPPRFSGLQFPNYSSELNVNALELDDSALYLCASSPSAGGSYEQYFGPGTRLTVT.

The chain couples TRBV5-1 to TRBJ2-7, with 9 bases fitting TRBD2. Losses at the gene ends were 0 bases for V and 3 bases for J; bases not matched to a gene: 10. There are 17 residues in the CDR3. Germline CDR1 is SGHRS and CDR2 is YFSETQ. DNA of the CDR3: TGCGCCAGCAGCTTGGGGCTAGCGGGGCTCGTAGGCTACGAGCAGTACTTC. As protein: CASSLGLAGLVGYEQYF. The complete variable domain, with remaining parts taken from reference TRBV5-1 and TRBJ2-7, reads KAGVTQTPRYLIKTRGQQVTLSCSPISGHRSVSWYQQTPGQGLQFLFEYFSETQRNKGNFPGRFSGRQFSNSRSEMNVSTLELGDSALYLCASSLGLAGLVGYEQYFGPGTRLTVT.

This chain joins TRBV27 and TRBJ2-1, with D tentatively TRBD2 (6 bases). This CDR3 is 15 amino acids long. V was pared by 7 bases and J by 3 bases, with 16 bases between. Germline assignment: CDR1 MNHEY and CDR2 SMNVEV (reference sequence). The DNA of the CDR3 is TGTGCCAGCAATATCGGGACTGGAGGCTACAATGAGCAGTTCTTC. Residues: CASNIGTGGYNEQFF.

This clone was detected a few times. The chain is built from TRBV7-2 and TRBJ2-1, with 9 bases matching TRBD2. There are 15 residues in the CDR3. Trimming at V came to 2 bases and at J to 8 bases, leaving 7 bases not matched to a gene. Germline assignment: CDR1 SGHTA and CDR2 FQGNSA. DNA for the CDR3: TGTGCCAGCAGCTTACAGGCGGGAGGGCCCGATGAGCAGTTCTTC. Residues: CASSLQAGGPDEQFF.

Concerning this clone: Additional DNA sequences in this sample encode the identical CDR3. The gene calls are TRBV5-1 and TRBJ1-5; D gene ambiguous. Germline V lookup: CDR1 SGHRS, CDR2 YFSETQ. This CDR3 comprises 13 residues. Trimming left V 0 bases short and J 4 bases short, with 5 bases between. CDR3 sequence reads: CASSLGENQPQHF. CDR3 in DNA: TGCGCCAGCAGCTTGGGGGAAAATCAGCCCCAGCATTTT.